The present TCR beta chain was sequenced within a study of T cells in Graves' hyperthyroidism and ophthalmopathy. The ends were cut back, 7 bases at V and 1 base at J, with 14 bases in the middle. The CDR3 sequence is 14 residues long. There are many counts of this clonotype. Hyperthyroidism of Graves' type that showed no ophthalmopathy progression within 18 months was stable. Newly diagnosed hyperthyroidism, duration under 2 months, in patients aged 18 to 65. Diagnostic assessment was based on clinical symptoms, serum thyroxine and TRAb, thyroid ultrasound and orbital computed tomography. Isolation of PBMCs was performed on 8 to 10 ml fresh peripheral blood. RNA transcripts provided the source from which TCR beta CDR3 regions were amplified. The HTBI primer set drove a first-round RT-PCR of the TCR CDR3. TCRdb itself ran the multiplex PCR reads through MiXCR, one entry per CDR3 protein. The data show about 380,000 distinct CDR3 sequences, around 14% seen once.

The chain employs TRBV12-3 or TRBV12-4 and TRBJ2-7; D remains ambiguous. The sample consisted of blood. The sequence was obtained from a woman in her sixties with Graves' hyperthyroidism. The CDR3 DNA sequence: TGTGCCAGCAAAGGTCAAGACATTTCCTACGAGCAGTACTTC. The encoded protein is CASKGQDISYEQYF.